The T cell receptor (beta chain) described here comes from a study of long-term antiretroviral therapy in people with HIV. The V gene's germline CDR1 is SNHLY and CDR2 FYNNEI. The CDR3 contains 13 residues. Trimming at V came to 10 bases and at J to 7 bases, leaving 8 bases not matched to a gene. Study outcomes and limitations: ART adherence, viral resistance and therapy changes were not recorded.

Worth noting for this clone: Its target is unknown.

The assay used was immunoSEQ (version v3.0), run at survey level. Clones were read by immunoSEQ multiplex PCR, and TCRdb kept only the in-frame ones, dropping some. The sample records about 10,000 clones, around 80% being singletons. This sample comprised unsorted PBMCs, obtained 1.2 years after starting antiretroviral therapy. The sequence was obtained from a man in his forties or fifties with HIV. The chain links TRBV2 to TRBJ1-3; the match to TRBD1 covers 9 bases. The CDR3 bases are TGTGCCACCCTACAGGGGGCCGGGAACACCATATATTTT. Amino acid sequence: CATLQGAGNTIYF. Together with reference TRBV2 and TRBJ1-3, the CDR3 gives the full variable domain: EPEVTQTPSHQVTQMGQEVILRCVPISNHLYFYWYRQILGQKVEFLVSFYNNEISEKSEIFDDQFSVERPDGSNFTLKIRSTKLEDSAMYFCATLQGAGNTIYFGEGSWLTVV.